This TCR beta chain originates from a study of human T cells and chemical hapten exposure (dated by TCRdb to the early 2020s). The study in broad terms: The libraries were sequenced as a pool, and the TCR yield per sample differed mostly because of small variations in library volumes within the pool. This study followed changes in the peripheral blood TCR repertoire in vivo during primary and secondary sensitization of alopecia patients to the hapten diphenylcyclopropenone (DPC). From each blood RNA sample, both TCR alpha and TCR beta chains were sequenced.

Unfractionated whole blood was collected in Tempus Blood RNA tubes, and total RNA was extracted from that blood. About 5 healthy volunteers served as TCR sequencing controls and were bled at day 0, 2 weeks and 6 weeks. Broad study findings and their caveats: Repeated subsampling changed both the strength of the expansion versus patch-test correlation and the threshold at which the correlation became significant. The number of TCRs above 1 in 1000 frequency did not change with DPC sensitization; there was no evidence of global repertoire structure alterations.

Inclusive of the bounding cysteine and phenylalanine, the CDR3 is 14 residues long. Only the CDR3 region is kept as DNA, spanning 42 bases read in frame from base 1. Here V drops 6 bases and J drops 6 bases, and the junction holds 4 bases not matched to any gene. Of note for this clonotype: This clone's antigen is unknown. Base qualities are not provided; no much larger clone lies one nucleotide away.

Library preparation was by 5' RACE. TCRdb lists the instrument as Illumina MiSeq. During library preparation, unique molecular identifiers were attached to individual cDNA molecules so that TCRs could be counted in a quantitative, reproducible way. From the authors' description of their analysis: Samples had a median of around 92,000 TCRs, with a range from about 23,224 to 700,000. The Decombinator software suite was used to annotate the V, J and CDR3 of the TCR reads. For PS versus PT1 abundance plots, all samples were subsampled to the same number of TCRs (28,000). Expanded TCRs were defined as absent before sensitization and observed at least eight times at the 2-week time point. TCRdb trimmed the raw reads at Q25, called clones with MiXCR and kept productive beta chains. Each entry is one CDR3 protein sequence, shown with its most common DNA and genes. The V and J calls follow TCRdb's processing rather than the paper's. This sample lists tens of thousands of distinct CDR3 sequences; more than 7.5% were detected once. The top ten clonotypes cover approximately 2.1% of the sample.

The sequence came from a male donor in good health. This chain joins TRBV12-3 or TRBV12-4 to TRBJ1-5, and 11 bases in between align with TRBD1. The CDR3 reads CASSPGTGGQPQHF. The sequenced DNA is TGTGCCAGCAGCCCCGGGACAGGGGGTCAGCCCCAGCATTTT.